The source of this T cell receptor (beta chain) is a study of Ad26.COV2.S vaccination and SARS-CoV-2 variants. Study details: Once or twice, 56 days apart, Ad26.COV2.S was delivered intramuscularly.

CDR1 and CDR2 (germline): SGHNT, YYREEE (reference sequence). The CDR3 totals 13 residues. Trimming cost V 0 bases and J 4 bases, with 6 bases left between them. Profiled with immunoSEQ multiplex PCR; TCRdb holds only in-frame clones, not every one. The sample yields about half a million clones, roughly nine tenths seen once. Treatment defined: roughly 19 received Ad26.COV2.S at low or high dose, single or two shots; several received placebo; per-sample allocation not given. The samples date from day 63 after the first vaccine or placebo injection. Boston provided a donor who was an adult aged 18-55 years. What was given as vaccine was an Ad26 vector encoding Wuhan-strain SARS-CoV-2 spike.

This chain links TRBV5-4 with TRBJ2-3; D unresolved. This TCR was sampled from a person between 18 and 59 years old who received the Ad26.COV2.S COVID-19 vaccine or a placebo. The sample was peripheral blood, taken in a trial of Ad26.COV2.S vaccine versus placebo. DNA for the CDR3: TGTGCCAGCAGCTTGGAAAGTTCAGATACGCAGTATTTT. Encoded protein: CASSLESSDTQYF.